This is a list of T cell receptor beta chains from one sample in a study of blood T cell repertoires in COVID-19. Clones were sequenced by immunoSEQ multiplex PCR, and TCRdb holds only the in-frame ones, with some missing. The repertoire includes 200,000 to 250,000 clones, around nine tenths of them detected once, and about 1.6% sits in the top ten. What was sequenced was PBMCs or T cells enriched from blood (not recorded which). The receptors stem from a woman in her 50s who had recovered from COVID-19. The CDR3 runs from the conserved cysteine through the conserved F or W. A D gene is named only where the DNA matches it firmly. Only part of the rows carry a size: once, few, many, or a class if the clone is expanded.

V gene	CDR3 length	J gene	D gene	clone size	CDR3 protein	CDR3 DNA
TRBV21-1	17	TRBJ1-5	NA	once	CASSPRTGRTPYQPQHF	TGTGCCAGCAGCCCCCGGACAGGGAGAACCCCTTATCAGCCCCAGCATTTT
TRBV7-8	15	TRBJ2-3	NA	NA	CASSLGTARTDTQYF	TGTGCCAGCAGCTTAGGGACAGCGCGCACAGATACGCAGTATTTT
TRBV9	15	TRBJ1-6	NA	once	CASSVAEARNSPLHF	TGTGCCAGCAGCGTAGCTGAGGCAAGGAATTCACCCCTCCACTTT
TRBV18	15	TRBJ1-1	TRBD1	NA	CASSREGQKNTEAFF	TGTGCCAGCTCACGAGAGGGACAGAAGAACACTGAAGCTTTCTTT
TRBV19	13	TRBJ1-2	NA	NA	CASSIAGFYGYTF	TGTGCCAGTAGTATAGCAGGGTTCTATGGCTACACCTTC
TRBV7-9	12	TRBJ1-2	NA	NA	CASSLAQDGYTF	TGTGCCAGCAGCTTAGCACAGGATGGCTACACCTTC
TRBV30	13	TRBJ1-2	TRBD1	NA	CAWSAGQNYGYTF	TGTGCCTGGAGTGCGGGACAGAACTATGGCTACACCTTC
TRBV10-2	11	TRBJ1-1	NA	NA	CASASAPEAFF	TGCGCCAGCGCGTCCGCCCCTGAAGCTTTCTTT
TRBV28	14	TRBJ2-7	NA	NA	CASSFGAGDYEQYF	TGTGCCAGCAGTTTCGGTGCAGGGGACTACGAGCAGTACTTC
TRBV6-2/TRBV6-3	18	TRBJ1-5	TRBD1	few	CASSYSTGQIIGNQPQHF	TGTGCCAGCAGTTACTCTACGGGACAGATCATTGGGAATCAGCCCCAGCATTTT
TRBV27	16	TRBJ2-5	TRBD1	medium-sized	CASKRHGGTGLKTQYF	TGTGCCAGCAAGCGCCACGGAGGGACAGGGCTAAAGACCCAGTACTTC
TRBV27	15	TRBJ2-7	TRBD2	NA	CASSLGGRALREQYF	TGTGCCAGCAGTTTAGGCGGGAGGGCCCTACGGGAGCAGTACTTC
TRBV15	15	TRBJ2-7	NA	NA	CATSGRDTETYEQYF	TGTGCCACCAGCGGCCGGGACACGGAAACCTACGAGCAGTACTTC
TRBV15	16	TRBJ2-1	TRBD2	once	CATSRDSGLSYNEQFF	TGTGCCACCAGCAGAGATAGCGGGCTCTCCTACAATGAGCAGTTCTTC
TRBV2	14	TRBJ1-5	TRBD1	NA	CASSANRGGQPQHF	TGTGCCAGCAGTGCCAACAGGGGCGGGCAGCCCCAGCATTTT
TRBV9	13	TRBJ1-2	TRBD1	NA	CASSVGQGGGYTF	TGTGCCAGCAGCGTAGGACAGGGTGGGGGCTACACCTTC
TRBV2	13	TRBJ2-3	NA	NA	CASSELVRDTQYF	TGTGCCAGCAGTGAATTAGTGAGGGATACGCAGTATTTT
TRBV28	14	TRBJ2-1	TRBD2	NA	CASTTGGAHNEQFF	TGTGCCAGCACCACGGGGGGGGCCCACAATGAGCAGTTCTTC
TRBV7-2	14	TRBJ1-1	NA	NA	CASSPDRLNTEAFF	TGTGCCAGCAGCCCGGACAGATTGAACACTGAAGCTTTCTTT
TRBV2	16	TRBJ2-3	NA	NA	CASSDGLAVHTDTQYF	TGTGCCAGCAGTGACGGATTAGCGGTACATACAGATACGCAGTATTTT
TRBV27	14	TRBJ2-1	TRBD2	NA	CASSYSGRGYEQFF	TGTGCCAGCAGTTATAGCGGGAGAGGGTATGAGCAGTTCTTC
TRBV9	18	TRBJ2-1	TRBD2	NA	CASSVGGLAPKGYNEQFF	TGTGCCAGCAGCGTAGGGGGACTAGCGCCAAAAGGCTACAATGAGCAGTTCTTC
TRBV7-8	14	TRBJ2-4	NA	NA	CASSNRLAKNIQYF	TGTGCCAGCAGCAACAGGCTAGCCAAAAACATTCAGTACTTC
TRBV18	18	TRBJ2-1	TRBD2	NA	CASSPLRSGREGRGEQFF	TGTGCCAGCTCACCACTGCGTTCGGGACGGGAGGGCCGCGGTGAGCAGTTCTTC
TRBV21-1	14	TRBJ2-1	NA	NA	CASSPRTVNNEQFF	TGTGCCAGCAGCCCCCGGACAGTTAACAATGAGCAGTTCTTC
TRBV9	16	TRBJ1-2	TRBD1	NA	CASSVARMADRAGTAF	TGTGCCAGCAGCGTAGCGCGGATGGCGGACAGGGCTGGGACAGCCTTC
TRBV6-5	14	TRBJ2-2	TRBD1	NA	CASSPRGFPGELFF	TGTGCCAGCAGCCCCAGGGGGTTCCCCGGGGAGCTGTTTTTT
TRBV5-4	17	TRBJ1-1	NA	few	CASSEDQGSRLNTEAFF	TGTGCCAGCAGCGAAGACCAGGGGTCTCGATTGAACACTGAAGCTTTCTTT
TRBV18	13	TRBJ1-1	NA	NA	CASSPDRHTEAFF	TGTGCCAGCTCACCGGACAGACACACTGAAGCTTTCTTT
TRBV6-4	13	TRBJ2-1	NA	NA	CASRLTANNEQFF	TGTGCCAGCAGGCTGACAGCGAACAATGAGCAGTTCTTC
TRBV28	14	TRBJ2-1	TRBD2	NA	CASTAGGSYNEQFF	TGTGCCAGCACGGCGGGAGGATCCTACAATGAGCAGTTCTTC
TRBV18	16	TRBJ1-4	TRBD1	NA	CASSRKVQGATEKLFF	TGTGCCAGCTCACGAAAGGTTCAGGGGGCGACAGAAAAACTGTTTTTT
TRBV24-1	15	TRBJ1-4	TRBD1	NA	CATSDPGQGYEKLFF	TGTGCCACCAGTGACCCGGGACAGGGCTATGAAAAACTGTTTTTT
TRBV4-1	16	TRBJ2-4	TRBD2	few	CASSQGSLAGLGIQYF	TGCGCCAGCAGCCAAGGGTCGTTAGCGGGATTGGGCATTCAGTACTTC
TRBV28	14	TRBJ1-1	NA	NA	CASSFIQGRAEAFF	TGTGCCAGCAGTTTCATTCAGGGGCGGGCTGAAGCTTTCTTT
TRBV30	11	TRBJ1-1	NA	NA	CAWSVFPGAFF	TGTGCCTGGAGTGTATTTCCCGGAGCTTTCTTT
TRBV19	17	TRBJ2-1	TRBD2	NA	CASSTTSGTSGRGEQFF	TGTGCCAGTAGTACTACCTCGGGGACTAGCGGGAGGGGTGAGCAGTTCTTC
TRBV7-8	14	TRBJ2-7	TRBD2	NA	CASSLAGEFNEQYF	TGTGCCAGCAGTTTAGCGGGAGAATTCAACGAGCAGTACTTC
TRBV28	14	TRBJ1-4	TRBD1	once	CASSWGTANEKLFF	TGTGCCAGCAGTTGGGGGACAGCTAATGAAAAACTGTTTTTT
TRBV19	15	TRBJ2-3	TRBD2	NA	CATKPSGRSTDTQYF	TGTGCCACCAAGCCTAGCGGCCGTAGCACAGATACGCAGTATTTT
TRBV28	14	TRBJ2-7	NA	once	CASSLRVDFYEQYF	TGTGCCAGCAGTCTCCGGGTGGATTTTTACGAGCAGTACTTC
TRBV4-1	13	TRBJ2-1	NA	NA	CASSQEFYNEQFF	TGCGCCAGCAGCCAGGAGTTCTACAATGAGCAGTTCTTC
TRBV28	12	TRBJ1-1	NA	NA	CASSSGSTEAFF	TGTGCCAGCAGTTCGGGAAGCACTGAAGCTTTCTTT
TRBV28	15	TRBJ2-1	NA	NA	CASSFERTTYNEQFF	TGTGCCAGCAGTTTTGAGCGGACGACCTACAATGAGCAGTTCTTC